This T cell receptor (beta chain) was sequenced during a study of T cell responses to AZD1222 COVID-19 vaccine. Study outcomes and limitations: Distributed over spike, vaccine-associated CD4 TCRs predominated at 160-218 and 743-854. Clonal diversity was possibly underestimated; the donors were predominantly white British and more often female. A rise in Spike-specific TCR breadth and depth followed two AZD1222 doses. The number of AZD1222 recipients seropositive at baseline was only five to seven.

The ends lost 4 bases at V and 5 bases at J; junction bases unmatched: 8. The CDR3 spans 14 residues. The germline V gene has CDR1 SGHRS and CDR2 YFSETQ. Only in-frame clones appear in the TCRdb table, and some are missing; sequencing was by immunoSEQ multiplex PCR. This table holds around 150,000 clones. Comments on this clone: The antigen is not known.

The gene calls are TRBV5-1 and TRBJ1-2, with TRBD1 identical over 7 bases. This TCR derives from an adult in good health. The specimen was peripheral blood. The CDR3 reads CASSTSTGAYGYTF. CDR3 nucleotides: TGCGCCAGCAGCACCTCCACAGGGGCTTATGGCTACACCTTC.